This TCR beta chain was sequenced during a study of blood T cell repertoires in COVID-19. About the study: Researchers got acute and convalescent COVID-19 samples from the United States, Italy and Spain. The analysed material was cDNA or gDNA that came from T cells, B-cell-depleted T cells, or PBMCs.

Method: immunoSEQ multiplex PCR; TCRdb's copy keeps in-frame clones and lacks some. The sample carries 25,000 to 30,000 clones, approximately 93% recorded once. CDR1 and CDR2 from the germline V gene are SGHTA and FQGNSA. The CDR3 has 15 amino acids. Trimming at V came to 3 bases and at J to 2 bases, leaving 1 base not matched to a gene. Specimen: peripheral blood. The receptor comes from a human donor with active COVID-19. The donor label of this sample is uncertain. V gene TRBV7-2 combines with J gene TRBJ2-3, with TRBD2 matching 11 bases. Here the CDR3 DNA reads TGTGCCAGCAGCTTGACTAGCGGGACCACAGATACGCAGTATTTT. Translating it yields CASSLTSGTTDTQYF.